This T cell receptor (beta chain) was recorded in a study of T cells after yellow fever vaccination. Study-level findings and limits: Clonotypes appearing in both CD4 and CD8 compartments existed, and their share was small. Contaminating bulk clonotypes could be abundant in FACS-sorted repertoires. Clones that expanded after primary vaccination mostly reappeared after the booster (roughly 97% CD4, about 91% CD8).

Germline loops: CDR1 SGHRS, CDR2 YFSETQ. The CDR3 runs to 16 residues. The ends lost 0 bases at V and 5 bases at J; junction bases unmatched: 8. Note on this clonotype: Its specificity is unknown.

In making TCR cDNA, 5'RACE template switching added a universal primer site and UMIs to it. TCRdb passed the 5' RACE reads through MiXCR, listing each CDR3 protein once. This table has roughly 300,000 distinct CDR3 sequences, 8% to 9.5% appearing once. This receptor was identified in a young man who received the YFV17D yellow fever vaccine. The specimen comprised PBMCs, sampled 35 to 50 days after the first yellow fever vaccination. The rearrangement links TRBV5-1 to TRBJ2-1; 7 bases map to TRBD1. The CDR3 here is CASSLVKTGSDNEQFF. The CDR3 region has the DNA TGCGCCAGCAGCTTGGTGAAGACAGGGAGCGACAATGAGCAGTTCTTC.